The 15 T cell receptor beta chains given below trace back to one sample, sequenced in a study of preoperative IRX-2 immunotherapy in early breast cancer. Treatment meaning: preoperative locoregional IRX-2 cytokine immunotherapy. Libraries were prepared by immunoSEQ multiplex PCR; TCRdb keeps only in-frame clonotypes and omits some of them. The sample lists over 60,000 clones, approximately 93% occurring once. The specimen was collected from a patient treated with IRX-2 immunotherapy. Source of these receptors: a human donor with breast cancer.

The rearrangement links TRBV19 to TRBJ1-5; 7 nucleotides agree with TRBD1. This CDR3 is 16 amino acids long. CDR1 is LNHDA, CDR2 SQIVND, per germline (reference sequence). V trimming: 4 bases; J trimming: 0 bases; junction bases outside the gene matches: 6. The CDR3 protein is CASSTTGALSNQPQHF. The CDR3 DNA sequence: TGTGCCAGTAGTACCACAGGGGCCCTTAGCAATCAGCCCCAGCATTTT.

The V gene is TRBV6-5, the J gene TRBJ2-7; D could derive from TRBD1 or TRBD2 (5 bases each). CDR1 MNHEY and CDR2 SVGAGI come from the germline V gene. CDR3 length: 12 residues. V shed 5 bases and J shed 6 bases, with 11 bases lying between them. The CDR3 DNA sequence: TGTGCCAGCAGTCAAGACAGCGGCGAGCAGTACTTC. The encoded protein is CASSQDSGEQYF.

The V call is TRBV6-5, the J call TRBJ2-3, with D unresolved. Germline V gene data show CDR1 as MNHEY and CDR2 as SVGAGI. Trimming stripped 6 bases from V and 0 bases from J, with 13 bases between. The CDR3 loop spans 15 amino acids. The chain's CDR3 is CASSWAPGSTDTQYF. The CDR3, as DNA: TGTGCCAGCAGCTGGGCTCCCGGGAGCACAGATACGCAGTATTTT.

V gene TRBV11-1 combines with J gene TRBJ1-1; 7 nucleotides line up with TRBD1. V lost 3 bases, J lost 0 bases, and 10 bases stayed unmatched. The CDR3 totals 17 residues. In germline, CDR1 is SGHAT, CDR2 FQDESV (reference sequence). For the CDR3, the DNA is TGTGCCAGCAGCTTTACACCGACAGGGATAGTGAACACTGAAGCTTTCTTT. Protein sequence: CASSFTPTGIVNTEAFF.

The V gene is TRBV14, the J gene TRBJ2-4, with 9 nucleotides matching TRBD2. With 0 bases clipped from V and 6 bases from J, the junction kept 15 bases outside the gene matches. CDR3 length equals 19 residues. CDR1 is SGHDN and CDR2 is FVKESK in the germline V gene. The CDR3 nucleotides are TGTGCCAGCAGCCAAGATATTAGTGGTGCGGCGGGAGGGGGAAACATTCAGTACTTC. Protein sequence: CASSQDISGAAGGGNIQYF.

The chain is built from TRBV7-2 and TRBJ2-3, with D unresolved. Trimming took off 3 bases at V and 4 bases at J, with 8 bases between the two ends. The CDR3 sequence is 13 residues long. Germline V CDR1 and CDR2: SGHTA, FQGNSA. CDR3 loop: CASSLVTADTQYF. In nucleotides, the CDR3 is TGTGCCAGCAGCTTGGTTACGGCAGATACGCAGTATTTT. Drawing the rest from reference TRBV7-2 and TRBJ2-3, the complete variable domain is GAGVSQSPSNKVTEKGKDVELRCDPISGHTALYWYRQSLGQGLEFLIYFQGNSAPDKSGLPSDRFSAERTGGSVSTLTIQRTQQEDSAVYLCASSLVTADTQYFGPGTRLTVL.

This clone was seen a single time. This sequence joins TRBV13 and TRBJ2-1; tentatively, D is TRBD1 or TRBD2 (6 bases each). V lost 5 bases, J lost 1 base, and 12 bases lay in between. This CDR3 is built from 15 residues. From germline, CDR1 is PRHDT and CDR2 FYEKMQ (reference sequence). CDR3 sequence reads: CASSPRGLSYNEQFF. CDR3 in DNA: TGTGCCAGCAGCCCCCGGGGGCTTTCCTACAATGAGCAGTTCTTC.

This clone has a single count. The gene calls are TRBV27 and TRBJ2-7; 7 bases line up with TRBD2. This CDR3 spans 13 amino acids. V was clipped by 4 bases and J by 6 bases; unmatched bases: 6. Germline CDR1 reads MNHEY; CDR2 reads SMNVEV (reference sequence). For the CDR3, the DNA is TGTGCCAGCAGTTGGGGGGGAAGGACCGAGCAGTACTTC. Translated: CASSWGGRTEQYF.

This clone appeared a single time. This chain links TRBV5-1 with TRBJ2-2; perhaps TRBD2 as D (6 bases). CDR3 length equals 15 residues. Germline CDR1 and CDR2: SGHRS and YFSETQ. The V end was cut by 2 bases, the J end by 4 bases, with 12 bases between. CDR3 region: CASSFLGTPTGELFF. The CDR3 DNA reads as TGCGCCAGCAGCTTTCTAGGGACTCCCACCGGGGAGCTGTTTTTT.

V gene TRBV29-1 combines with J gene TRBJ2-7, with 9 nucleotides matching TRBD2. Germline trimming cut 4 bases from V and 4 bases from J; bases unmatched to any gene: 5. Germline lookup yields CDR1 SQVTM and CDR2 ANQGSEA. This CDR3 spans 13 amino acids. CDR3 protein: CSVGGSGGYEQYF. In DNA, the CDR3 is TGCAGCGTTGGAGGTAGCGGGGGATACGAGCAGTACTTC.

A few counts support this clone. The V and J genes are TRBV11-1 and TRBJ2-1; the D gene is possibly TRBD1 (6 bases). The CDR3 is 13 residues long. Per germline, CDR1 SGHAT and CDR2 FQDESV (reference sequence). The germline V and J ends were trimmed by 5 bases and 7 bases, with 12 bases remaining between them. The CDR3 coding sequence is TGTGCCAGCAGCCGGGACGGGACAAATGAGCAGTTCTTC. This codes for CASSRDGTNEQFF.

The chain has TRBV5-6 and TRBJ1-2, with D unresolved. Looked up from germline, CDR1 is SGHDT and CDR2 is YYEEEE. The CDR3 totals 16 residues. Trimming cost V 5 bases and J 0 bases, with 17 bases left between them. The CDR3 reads CASRDILDLANYGYTF. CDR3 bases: TGTGCCAGCAGAGACATCCTGGACTTGGCTAACTATGGCTACACCTTC.

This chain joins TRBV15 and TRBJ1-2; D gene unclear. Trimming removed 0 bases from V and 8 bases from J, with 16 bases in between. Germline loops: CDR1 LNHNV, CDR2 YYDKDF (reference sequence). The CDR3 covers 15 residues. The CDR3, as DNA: TGTGCCACCAGCAGAGATGGGGAGGCTATCAACGGCTACACCTTC. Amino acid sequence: CATSRDGEAINGYTF.

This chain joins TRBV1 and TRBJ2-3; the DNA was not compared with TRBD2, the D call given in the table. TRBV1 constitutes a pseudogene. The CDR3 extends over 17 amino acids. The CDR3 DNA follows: TGCACGACACTGGAAACTAGCGGGGTATGGAGCACAGATACGCAGTATTTT. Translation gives CTTLETSGVWSTDTQYF.

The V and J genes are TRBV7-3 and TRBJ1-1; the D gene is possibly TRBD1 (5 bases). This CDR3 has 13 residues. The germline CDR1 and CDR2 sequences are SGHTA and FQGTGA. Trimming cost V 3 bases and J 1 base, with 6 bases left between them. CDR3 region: CASSFGANTEAFF. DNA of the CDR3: TGTGCCAGCAGCTTTGGGGCGAACACTGAAGCTTTCTTT.